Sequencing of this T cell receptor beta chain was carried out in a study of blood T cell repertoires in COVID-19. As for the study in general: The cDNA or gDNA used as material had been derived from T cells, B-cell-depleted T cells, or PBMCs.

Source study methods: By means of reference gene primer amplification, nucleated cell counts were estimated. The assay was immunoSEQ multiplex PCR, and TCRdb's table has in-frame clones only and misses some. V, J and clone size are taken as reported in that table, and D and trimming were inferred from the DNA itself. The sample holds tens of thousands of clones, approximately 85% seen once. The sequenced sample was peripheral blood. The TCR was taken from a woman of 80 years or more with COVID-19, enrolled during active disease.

The CDR3 DNA follows: TGTGCCAGTAGTATAATTAGCGGGGGAACCGGGGAGCTGTTTTTT. This codes for CASSIISGGTGELFF. The rearrangement uses TRBV19 and TRBJ2-2; TRBD2 matches 9 bases. Germline CDR1 and CDR2: LNHDA and SQIVND (reference sequence). V was pared by 2 bases and J by 5 bases, with 3 bases of the junction left unmatched. CDR3 length equals 15 residues.